This T cell receptor beta chain was documented in a study of OX40 agonist ivuxolimab in advanced cancers. Overall study: An anti-OX40 (CD134) antibody with agonistic activity, ivuxolimab, was administered to patients. There were three patients with partial responses, one having hepatocellular carcinoma and two cutaneous melanoma. General study findings and limits: CD8+ T cells (on average) carried more expanded clones than CD4+ T cells.

About this clone itself: Antigen: not known.

Generated by immunoSEQ multiplex PCR, the TCRdb table keeps only in-frame clones and is missing some. The sample consists of tens of thousands of clones, around nine tenths of them appearing once. The length of the CDR3 is 14 residues. The V gene lost 8 bases and the J gene lost 1 base, with 14 bases spanning the gap. Germline V gene sequence: CDR1 MNHNS, CDR2 SASEGT. The sequence derives from an adult with an advanced solid tumor such as melanoma, head and neck, liver or kidney cancer. This sequence joins TRBV6-1 and TRBJ2-5; possibly TRBD1 for D (7 bases). The specimen comprised CD4+ or CD8+ T cells sorted from blood, sampled in a trial of the OX40 agonist ivuxolimab. In DNA, the CDR3 is TGTGCCAGCCGAGGCAGGGGGGTCCAAGAGACCCAGTACTTC. It translates to CASRGRGVQETQYF.